This entry is about one TCR beta chain. Its antigen is as yet unknown. Molecular barcoding with unique molecular identifiers was used for the TCRbeta library. TCRdb passed the PCR reads through MiXCR, listing each CDR3 protein once. Found here are 90,000 to 100,000 distinct CDR3 sequences, roughly a quarter of them singletons; the top ten hold 20% to 25%. The sample is drawn from a study of T-cell reconstitution after alpha-beta-depleted transplantation in children. Regarding the study as a whole: By about two months after transplant, alpha-beta T cells reportedly arose from several hundred graft clones that had expanded. At the one-year point after transplant, T-cell counts and TCRbeta diversity were found to come mostly from T cells that had been newly produced.

CDR1 is KGHDR, CDR2 SFDVKD, per germline. The CDR3 runs to 16 residues. The V gene end was trimmed by 1 base and the J gene end by 6 bases; junction bases not matched to a gene: 8. V is TRBV24-1 and J is TRBJ2-3, with 8 bases identical to TRBD1. The receptor's source is a boy aged 2 to 10 with acute lymphoblastic leukemia, due to receive a stem cell transplant. The material was PBMCs, obtained before TCRalphabeta/CD19-depleted stem cell transplant. Here the CDR3 DNA reads TGTGCCACCAGTGATTTAGGAAGGACAGGGACCGATACGCAGTATTTT. It translates to CATSDLGRTGTDTQYF.